This T cell receptor beta chain was documented in a study of blood T cell repertoires in COVID-19. Clones were sequenced by immunoSEQ multiplex PCR, and TCRdb holds only the in-frame ones, with some missing. The sample gives hundreds of thousands of clones, approximately 86% of which show up once; 1% is in the top ten. Trimming pared 11 bases from V and 2 bases from J, leaving 18 bases between. This CDR3 has 14 residues. Germline values: CDR1 MNHEY, CDR2 SVGAGI. Sequencing was done on a sample of PBMCs or T cells enriched from blood (not recorded which). The rearrangement links TRBV6-5 to TRBJ1-2; D may be TRBD1 (5 bases). This TCR was recovered from a woman in her thirties who had recovered from COVID-19. The CDR3, as DNA: TGTGCCGCTACCGGCACAGGACTAAACTATGGCTACACCTTC. It is translated as CAATGTGLNYGYTF.